This paragraph reports one T cell receptor (beta chain). This clone has more than one count but fewer than ten. Its target antigen remains unknown. One base away there is no much larger clone; base qualities are not given. These data are taken from a study of PD-L1 blockade in urothelial cancer (dated by TCRdb to the late 2010s). Study-level background: Every patient began therapy in about 2014 and was given atezolizumab 1,200 mg intravenously every 3 weeks. An ECOG performance status of 0 or 1 was recorded for the patients, and 0 to 3 prior chemotherapy regimens had been received by the patients. Twenty-nine patients had pretreatment blood TCR-seq, some 25 had at least one posttreatment blood collection, and some 25 had tumor TCR-seq. Durable clinical benefit was achieved by nine patients and was not achieved by 20 patients. Progression-free survival longer than 6 months counted as durable clinical benefit, and TCR features were additionally tested against both progression-free and overall survival. About nine tenths of the roughly 29 patients were identified as males with urothelial cancer of bladder origin, and a prior smoking history was reported by 18 of 29 patients. Blood samples gave median yields of about 150,000 T cells and approximately 80,000 unique TCRs, along with a median clonality of around 0.08. Blood samples were analyzed 3 weeks after the start of treatment (second dose) and 6 weeks after the start of treatment. The study was an exploratory multi-omic analysis of somatic, immune and clinical correlates of response to PD-L1 blockade with atezolizumab in urothelial cancer. TCR sequencing covered pretreatment tumor samples and matched, serially collected peripheral blood taken before and after atezolizumab treatment. Whole exome sequencing and RNA sequencing of pretreatment tumors were performed alongside TCR sequencing in the same patients. Broader findings and caveats from the paper: Because the sample size was small (n of about 27) and many of the analyses were exploratory, the results are meant to be hypothesis-generating. At 3 weeks after the start of treatment, tumor-associated TCR clones in peripheral blood had expanded more in patients with durable benefit (n of about 21, p = 0.022). A pretreatment peripheral blood TCR clonality below the median was linked to improved progression-free and overall survival.

Each PCR received spiked-in synthetic TCR analog templates so that absolute template abundance could be estimated from read counts. The immunoSEQ assay was used to amplify TCRbeta CDR3 regions from genomic DNA with bias-controlled V and J gene primers. Rearranged TCRbeta segments were sequenced at approximately 20X coverage. The source study handled its data this way. Sequencing errors were corrected by clustering, and CDR3s were annotated against IMGT so that V, D and J genes could be assigned. Downstream analyses used only productive TCRbeta rearrangements, leaving out any out-of-frame or stop-codon sequences. Clonality was computed as one minus Shannon entropy normalized by the log of the number of unique productive sequences. Clones differing between time points or between blood and tumor were identified by Fisher's exact test with Benjamini-Hochberg correction at adjusted p below 0.01. In its TCRdb copy, this immuneACCESS table keeps in-frame sequences only and misses some clones. Where compared with another copy, unresolved V genes explain less than half of these, and the others have no known cause. V and J calls and clone size are copied from that table; D and trimming were computed from the DNA. This sample gives 20,000 to 25,000 clones in total; roughly 87% of them show up just once. Of the sample, less than 4% falls within the top ten clones.

The cohort included under 35 patients with locally advanced or metastatic urothelial carcinoma who were treated at Memorial Sloan Kettering on a trial protocol. Peripheral blood mononuclear cells were collected pretreatment and during treatment, with between 1 and 8 total time points obtained per patient. The Qiagen DNeasy Blood extraction kit was used to purify genomic DNA from total PBMCs and tumor samples. PBMCs were collected pretreatment and during treatment and were isolated and stored as previously described. This sequence was found in a middle-aged man with urothelial cancer. The source was PBMCs, collected around atezolizumab (anti-PD-L1) treatment.

CDR3 sequence: CASSLWGTGNTGELFF. The DNA sequence follows: TGTGCCAGCAGCTTGTGGGGGACAGGGAACACCGGGGAGCTGTTTTTT. The rearranged chain carries TRBV5-8 and TRBJ2-2; TRBD1 matches 8 bases in the middle. Based on the germline V gene, the CDR1 and CDR2 sequences are SGHTS and YDEGEE. The CDR3 measures 16 amino acids from cysteine to phenylalanine. Kept here is only the CDR3 DNA, which spans 48 bases and is read in frame from base 1. V is pruned by 1 base and J by 1 base, leaving 3 bases of the junction without a gene match.